This T cell receptor beta chain was recorded in a study of shared clonotypes between healthy human individuals (dated by TCRdb to about 2020). For the study in its entirety: Three men and two women, aged 18 to 49 years, made up the cohort. To increase sequencing depth and limit assay-specific biases, TCR repertoire library preparation and sequencing were carried out by different laboratories using diverse techniques. Per donor, three plates each were used for CD4 naive and CD4 memory, two for CD8 naive, and one for CD8 memory. Per donor, leukapheresis produced somewhere between about 0.94 and 9 billion PBMCs. To estimate repertoire size and how much clonotype sharing occurs between individuals, the study deeply sequenced the blood TCR repertoires of 4 to 6 healthy adults.

Using the deep immunoSEQ assay, TCR CDR3 regions were amplified from genomic DNA by multiplex PCR. Genomic DNA extracted from each cell subset was distributed evenly over all wells of several immunoSEQ 96-well plates, and each plate served as one replicate. For sorted subsets, around 200 ng genomic DNA, equal to some 30,000 T cell genomes, was loaded into each replicate PCR. Purified libraries were quantified with a Qubit 3.0 fluorometer, sized on a Bioanalyzer 2100, and re-quantified with the KAPA Library Quantification kit. Every immunoSEQ 96-well plate was sequenced on a dedicated single-read 150-cycle Illumina NextSeq 550 flow cell. The authors' pipeline ran thus. Because the immunoSEQ output included only junctional sequences and no quality scores, the filtering could not be the same as the filtering used for full-length reads. Sequences were annotated with PyIR, a Python wrapper for IgBLAST v1.9, and V/J genes and CDR3 were assigned using IMGT germline references. Any read was removed if the V/J assignment was weak (E-value above 1e-6), the CDR3 was missing, or the read contained stop codons, out-of-frame junctions, or ambiguous translated residues. A V3J clonotype was defined by an identical inferred V gene, J gene, and CDR3 amino acid sequence. Percentage overlap between repertoires was computed as shared unique clonotypes divided by the size of the smaller repertoire. Richness of each repertoire was evaluated using RTK rarefaction, the Chao1 estimator, and Recon v2.1 estimates of unobserved clonotypes. For all TCRbeta clonotypes obtained by the gDNA method from four donors, generation probabilities were computed with OLGA. The source is immuneACCESS, and TCRdb retained only in-frame sequences with V and J called. Part of the clones is not carried over; for the studies checked, unresolved V genes explain less than half of this, and the remainder is unexplained. V and J calls plus clone size are reproduced from that table; the DNA served to infer D and trimming. Present in this sample are about a million clones, approximately 80% of which were seen just once. About 1.5% of the sample is in the top ten clones.

Comment on this clone: Its antigen is unknown. No base qualities exist here, and no much larger clone lies one base off it.

Healthy HIV-negative adults with no recently reported acute infections or vaccinations were included as donors. All donors were Caucasian adults living in Nashville, Tennessee, USA. Magnetic negative selection was used to enrich CD4+ T cells, after which naive cells were positively selected on CD45RA and the negative fraction became the memory subset. Blood was obtained by leukapheresis, after which PBMCs were separated by Ficoll-Histopaque density gradient centrifugation and cryopreserved in liquid nitrogen vapor phase. Purity and quantity of every magnetically sorted T cell population were checked by analytical flow cytometry. Genomic DNA was isolated from each sorted fraction and quantified by UV absorbance on a Nanodrop 2000c. V is shortened by 2 bases, J by 2 bases, and the region joining them spans 12 bases. The germline V gene encodes CDR1 MNHEY and CDR2 SVGAGI. Inclusive of the bounding cysteine and phenylalanine, the CDR3 is 15 residues long. The entry retains the CDR3 DNA only, 45 bases that are in frame from base 1.

General study outcomes and caveats: Higher generation probabilities were observed for clonotypes shared by all four sorted-subset donors than for non-shared clonotypes. Sharing across a few donors was observed for around 4.8% of naive CD4, less than 4% of naive CD8, roughly 2.3% of memory CD4, and roughly 0.4% of memory CD8 clonotypes. Because the study included a small number of donors, the genetic and exposure-history diversity represented was limited. Naive subsets generally had larger estimated clonotype richness than memory subsets. Rarefaction of sorted-subset datasets indicated incomplete sequencing despite the large sequencing depth. Pairwise subsampling indicated that sequencing depth was expected to affect the degree of clonotype sharing among donors. Only blood was sampled, and tissue TCR repertoires likely differ from those in blood.

Specimen: memory CD4+ T cells sorted from blood. The cell subset or site label of this sample denotes: CD45RA-negative fraction. The source of this sequence is a man younger than 35 in good health. Here the chain combines TRBV6-5 and TRBJ1-2, with the D segment identity uncertain. The CDR3 corresponds to CASSYGNFGNYGYTF. The DNA sequence is TGTGCCAGCAGTTACGGCAACTTTGGAAACTATGGCTACACCTTC.